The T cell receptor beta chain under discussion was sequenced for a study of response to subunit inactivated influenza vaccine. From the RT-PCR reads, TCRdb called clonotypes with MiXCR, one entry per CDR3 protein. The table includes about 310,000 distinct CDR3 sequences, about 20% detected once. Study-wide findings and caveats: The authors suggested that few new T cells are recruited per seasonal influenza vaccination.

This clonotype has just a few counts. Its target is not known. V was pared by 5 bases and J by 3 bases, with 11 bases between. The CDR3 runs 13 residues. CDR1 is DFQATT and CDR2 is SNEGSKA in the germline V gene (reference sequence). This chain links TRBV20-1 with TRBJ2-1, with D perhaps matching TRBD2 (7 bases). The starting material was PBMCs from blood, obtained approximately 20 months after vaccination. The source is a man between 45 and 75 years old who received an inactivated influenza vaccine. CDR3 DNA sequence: TGCAGTGCTTCGAGGGGGGGCTACAATGAGCAGTTCTTC. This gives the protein CSASRGGYNEQFF.